A single sample gave rise to the 27 T cell receptor beta chains below, sequenced in a study of Ad26.COV2.S vaccination and SARS-CoV-2 variants. Specified treatment: about 20 received Ad26.COV2.S at low or high dose, single or two shots; 5 received placebo; per-sample allocation not given. Day 63 following the first vaccine or placebo injection was when the samples were taken. Clones were read by immunoSEQ multiplex PCR, and TCRdb kept only the in-frame ones, dropping some. The sample has around 300,000 clones, approximately 90% seen once. Sample: peripheral blood, taken in a trial of Ad26.COV2.S vaccine versus placebo. Every receptor here comes from a person between 18 and 65 years old who received the Ad26.COV2.S COVID-19 vaccine or a placebo.

This chain connects TRBV2 to TRBJ1-3; D not resolved. Germline CDR1 SNHLY, CDR2 FYNNEI. Trimming shortened V by 6 bases and J by 0 bases, and 12 bases separated the two germline ends. The CDR3 is 15 amino acids. In DNA form, the CDR3 reads TGTGCCAGCAGCGATGGAATCATCTCTGGAAACACCATATATTTT. Protein: CASSDGIISGNTIYF.

The V and J genes are TRBV10-3 and TRBJ2-7; TRBD1 might be the D (6 bases). Germline V gene sequence: CDR1 ENHRY, CDR2 SYGVKD. There are 16 residues in the CDR3. Trimming cost V 4 bases and J 1 base, with 17 bases left between them. The CDR3 DNA reads TGTGCCATCAGTGGTACCGGACGGACAGTATCCTACGAGCAGTACTTC. Encoded protein: CAISGTGRTVSYEQYF.

This clone was found a few times. The chain is built from TRBV10-3 and TRBJ2-2; tentative D call: TRBD1 (6 bases). The CDR3 is 13 residues long. Germline V gene lookup returns CDR1 ENHRY and CDR2 SYGVKD. CDR3: CAVQDRNTGELFF. The CDR3 region has the DNA TGTGCGGTTCAGGACAGAAACACCGGGGAGCTGTTTTTT.

The table lists this clone with a count of one. CDR3 residues: CASDAGTLSSYNEQFF. The CDR3, as DNA: TGTGCCAGCGACGCCGGGACACTGAGCTCCTACAATGAGCAGTTCTTC. V is TRBV7-9 and J is TRBJ2-1; D might be TRBD1 (6 bases). The length of the CDR3 is 16 residues. Trimming pared 8 bases from V and 0 bases from J, leaving 17 bases between. CDR1 is SEHNR, CDR2 FQNEAQ, per germline (reference sequence).

This sequence joins TRBV2 and TRBJ2-1; maybe TRBD2 (6 bases). The V end lost 7 bases, the J end lost 4 bases, and 17 bases lay between the germline ends. The CDR3 runs 15 residues. From germline, CDR1 is SNHLY and CDR2 FYNNEI. The DNA of the CDR3 is TGTGCCAGCATGAGGCCCGCGAGCGGGTACAATGAGCAGTTCTTC. Translation: CASMRPASGYNEQFF. Filled out from reference TRBV2 and TRBJ2-1, the complete variable domain reads EPEVTQTPSHQVTQMGQEVILRCVPISNHLYFYWYRQILGQKVEFLVSFYNNEISEKSEIFDDQFSVERPDGSNFTLKIRSTKLEDSAMYFCASMRPASGYNEQFFGPGTRLTVL.

This chain joins TRBV7-9 and TRBJ1-1, with D perhaps TRBD1 (5 bases). The CDR3 has 14 residues. V shed 0 bases and J shed 11 bases, with 16 bases lying between them. Germline CDR1 is SEHNR and CDR2 is FQNEAQ (reference sequence). The CDR3 reads CASSLAAGSLIAFF. CDR3 nucleotide sequence: TGTGCCAGCAGCTTAGCGGCAGGGAGCTTAATCGCTTTCTTT.

The V gene is TRBV28, the J gene TRBJ2-1, with D maybe TRBD2 (5 bases). Trimming took off 6 bases at V and 0 bases at J, with 15 bases between the two ends. Germline CDR1 MDHEN, CDR2 SYDVKM. CDR3 length: 16 residues. The CDR3 reads CASRPPGTYSYNEQFF. The DNA for the CDR3 is TGTGCCAGCAGGCCTCCGGGAACCTACTCCTACAATGAGCAGTTCTTC.

The CDR3 nucleotides are TGTGCCAGCACTCCCGCCCTCGGGGGGGCTGAAGCTTTCTTT. Its protein product is CASTPALGGAEAFF. This chain links TRBV28 with TRBJ1-1, with D possibly being TRBD1 (5 bases). V was trimmed by 7 bases and J by 6 bases, leaving 18 bases between them. The CDR3 covers 14 residues. Germline CDR1 MDHEN, CDR2 SYDVKM.

This clone was seen once. The chain employs TRBV7-2 and TRBJ1-4; weak D call: TRBD1 (5 bases). Per germline, CDR1 SGHTA and CDR2 FQGNSA. This CDR3 is built from 14 residues. V was trimmed by 1 base and J by 7 bases, leaving 10 bases between them. The CDR3 sequence: CASSLEGSAEKLFF. CDR3 nucleotides: TGTGCCAGCAGCTTAGAGGGGTCAGCTGAAAAACTGTTTTTT.

The chain is built from TRBV6-5 and TRBJ1-2, with 11 bases identical to TRBD1. V lost 2 bases and J lost 6; bases outside the gene matches: 5. Per the germline V gene, CDR1 is MNHEY and CDR2 is SVGAGI. The CDR3 is made up of 15 amino acids. The CDR3 sequence: CASSYIGTGGDGYTF. CDR3 bases: TGTGCCAGCAGTTACATCGGGACAGGGGGAGATGGCTACACCTTC.

This chain joins TRBV28 and TRBJ2-5, with D possibly matching TRBD1 (6 bases). CDR3 size: 13 residues. Trimming removed 4 bases from V and 4 bases from J, with 10 bases in between. CDR1 is MDHEN and CDR2 is SYDVKM in the germline V gene. CDR3: CASSYRVRETQYF. DNA of the CDR3: TGTGCCAGCAGTTACAGGGTACGAGAGACCCAGTACTTC.

The CDR3 coding sequence is TGTGCCAGCAGTTTGGACTTTTTCTCTGGAAACACCATATATTTT. Translation: CASSLDFFSGNTIYF. The chain couples TRBV28 to TRBJ1-3; D not certain. The CDR3 is 15 amino acids. Looked up from germline, CDR1 is MDHEN and CDR2 is SYDVKM. The V end lost 3 bases, the J end lost 0 bases, and 9 bases lay between the germline ends.

J is TRBJ2-5 and V is TRBV4-1; 9 nucleotides match TRBD1. The CDR3 has 15 amino acids. The V gene's germline CDR1 is MGHRA and CDR2 YSYEKL. With V trimmed by 2 bases and J by 5 bases, 6 bases remained unmatched. The CDR3 protein is CASSQTQGAGETQYF. In nucleotides, the CDR3 is TGCGCCAGCAGCCAAACACAGGGGGCCGGGGAGACCCAGTACTTC.

This clone was seen only once. V and J are TRBV19 and TRBJ2-7; the D is unclear. Trimming pared 5 bases from V and 1 base from J, leaving 12 bases between. Looked up from germline, CDR1 is LNHDA and CDR2 is SQIVND (reference sequence). The length of the CDR3 is 14 residues. CDR3: CASSFKWGSYEQYF. Here the CDR3 DNA reads TGTGCCAGTAGTTTCAAGTGGGGTTCCTACGAGCAGTACTTC.

The rearrangement uses TRBV5-1 and TRBJ2-1; perhaps D is TRBD1 or TRBD2 (6 bases each). V dropped 4 bases and J dropped 5 bases, with 13 bases sitting between them. In germline, CDR1 is SGHRS, CDR2 YFSETQ. The CDR3 is 14 amino acids. For the CDR3, the DNA is TGCGCCAGCAGCATTGGGGGGCTGGACAATGAGCAGTTCTTC. Its translation is CASSIGGLDNEQFF.

DNA for the CDR3: TGTGCCAGCAGTTCCTTGGGGGGACGGGCAGCTTATGGCTACACCTTC. It is translated as CASSSLGGRAAYGYTF. The rearrangement uses TRBV6-6 and TRBJ1-2; D might be TRBD1 (5 bases). There are 16 residues in the CDR3. V lost 4 bases and J lost 5, with 20 bases in between. Germline V gene lookup returns CDR1 MNHNY and CDR2 SVGAGI (reference sequence).

As concerns this clone: This specimen includes other DNA sequences encoding the same CDR3. The gene calls are TRBV27 and TRBJ2-7; weak D call: TRBD1 (5 bases). The V gene lost 2 bases and the J gene lost 0 bases, with 5 bases spanning the gap. Germline CDR1 is MNHEY and CDR2 is SMNVEV (reference sequence). This CDR3 spans 13 amino acids. The CDR3 protein is CASSLDSSYEQYF. As DNA, the CDR3 is TGTGCCAGCAGTTTAGACAGCTCCTACGAGCAGTACTTC.

This chain links TRBV7-3 with TRBJ1-4; D is ambiguous. CDR3 size: 14 residues. Germline CDR1 and CDR2: SGHTA and FQGTGA. V gave up 2 bases and J gave up 0 bases, with 4 bases separating them. The CDR3 is CASSLGATNEKLFF. The DNA for the CDR3 is TGTGCCAGCAGCTTAGGGGCAACTAATGAAAAACTGTTTTTT.

The gene calls are TRBV9 and TRBJ1-1, with TRBD1 as a possible D gene (5 bases). Deletions cut 1 base from V and 6 bases from J, with 7 bases between. There are 12 residues in the CDR3. Germline CDR1 and CDR2: SGDLS and YYNGEE. The CDR3 DNA sequence: TGTGCCAGCAGCGTACAGGGCCCTGAAGCTTTCTTT. It encodes CASSVQGPEAFF. Full variable domain (missing parts from reference TRBV9 and TRBJ1-1): DSGVTQTPKHLITATGQRVTLRCSPRSGDLSVYWYQQSLDQGLQFLIQYYNGEERAKGNILERFSAQQFPDLHSELNLSSLELGDSALYFCASSVQGPEAFFGQGTRLTVV.

This clone was seen only a few times. The chain has TRBV29-1 and TRBJ2-2; no reliable D call. From germline, CDR1 is SQVTM and CDR2 ANQGSEA. This CDR3 contains 15 residues. With 0 bases removed from V and 4 bases from J, the gap between germline ends came to 12 bases. The CDR3 region has the DNA TGCAGCGTTGAAGATAGCCCTTCGAGCACCGGGGAGCTGTTTTTT. Its protein is CSVEDSPSSTGELFF.

V is TRBV7-2 and J is TRBJ2-7; unclear D gene. The length of the CDR3 is 13 residues. Deletions cut 5 bases from V and 2 bases from J, with 10 bases between. Germline V gives CDR1 SGHTA, CDR2 FQGNSA. Here the CDR3 reads CASSAGRTYEQYF. CDR3 coding DNA: TGTGCCAGCAGCGCTGGACGGACCTACGAGCAGTACTTC.

The chain joins TRBV10-3 to TRBJ2-5, with 11 bases identical to TRBD2. The CDR3 contains 15 residues. Looked up from germline, CDR1 is ENHRY and CDR2 is SYGVKD. V dropped 5 bases and J dropped 5; count of bases not matched to a gene: 7. CDR3 DNA sequence: TGTGCCATCAGTAATAGCGGGGGGGCCATTGAGACCCAGTACTTC. This sequence encodes CAISNSGGAIETQYF.

This chain joins TRBV10-3 and TRBJ2-2; 10 bases align to TRBD1. With 6 bases clipped from V and 1 base from J, the junction kept 5 bases outside the gene matches. CDR1 is ENHRY and CDR2 is SYGVKD in the germline V gene. There are 16 residues in the CDR3. CDR3 region: CAIRPWDRGNTGELFF. The CDR3 nucleotides read TGTGCCATCAGACCCTGGGACAGGGGGAACACCGGGGAGCTGTTTTTT.

The chain carries TRBV7-9 and TRBJ1-5; TRBD1 aligns across 8 bases. The length of the CDR3 is 14 residues. Germline assignment: CDR1 SEHNR and CDR2 FQNEAQ (reference sequence). The V gene end was trimmed by 3 bases and the J gene end by 2 bases; junction bases not matched to a gene: 0. In DNA, the CDR3 is TGTGCCAGCAGCTTGACAGGGGGCAATCAGCCCCAGCATTTT. Its protein product is CASSLTGGNQPQHF.

The V and J genes are TRBV5-1 and TRBJ2-1, with 8 positions matching TRBD2. The CDR3 consists of 17 residues. CDR1 is SGHRS, CDR2 YFSETQ, per germline. The V segment lost 3 bases and the J segment 0 bases; nucleotides outside the gene matches: 8. CDR3 in DNA: TGCGCCAGCAGCTCCCTGGATAGCGGGATCTCCTACAATGAGCAGTTCTTC. The encoded protein is CASSSLDSGISYNEQFF.

The chain uses TRBV2 and TRBJ1-4; no reliable D call. The CDR3 spans 15 residues. V dropped 0 bases and J dropped 6 bases, with 11 bases sitting between them. CDR1 SNHLY and CDR2 FYNNEI come from the germline V gene. This CDR3 reads CASSEALQVYEKLFF. CDR3 DNA: TGTGCCAGCAGTGAAGCGCTGCAGGTGTATGAAAAACTGTTTTTT. Complete variable domain (other parts from reference TRBV2 and TRBJ1-4): EPEVTQTPSHQVTQMGQEVILRCVPISNHLYFYWYRQILGQKVEFLVSFYNNEISEKSEIFDDQFSVERPDGSNFTLKIRSTKLEDSAMYFCASSEALQVYEKLFFGSGTQLSVL.

This chain uses TRBV10-3 with TRBJ2-7; no definite D call. The CDR3 totals 12 residues. From germline, CDR1 is ENHRY and CDR2 SYGVKD. Trimming took off 2 bases at V and 4 bases at J, with 6 bases between the two ends. DNA of the CDR3: TGTGCCATCAGTGAGGGAAGATACGAGCAGTACTTC. The encoded protein is CAISEGRYEQYF.